The clone carrying this T cell receptor (beta chain) was seen a handful of times. The antigen remains undetermined. TCRdb re-called the 5' RACE reads with MiXCR, one entry per CDR3 protein. The sample has approximately 300,000 distinct CDR3 sequences; over 8.5% are singletons. The sample belongs to a study of identical twins. Overall study results and limits: Within cord blood, abundant beta clonotypes carried fewer insertions, but memory repertoires showed no such trend.

CDR1 MNHEY and CDR2 SVGEGT come from the germline V gene. J was trimmed by 9 bases and V by 4 bases; bases with no gene match: 8. This CDR3 contains 15 residues. These records were also assigned to another study, of yellow fever vaccine responses in identical twins.

The chain is built from TRBV6-2 or TRBV6-3 and TRBJ2-1, with 11 positions matching TRBD2. Sequencing used CD8+ T cells sorted from blood. This TCR derives from a woman younger than 35 in good health. The CDR3 spells CASSSPTSGTAEQFF. In nucleotides, the CDR3 is TGTGCCAGCAGTTCACCGACTAGCGGGACTGCTGAGCAGTTCTTC.